This T cell receptor (beta chain) was captured in a study of blood T cell repertoires in COVID-19. The CDR3 covers 15 residues. V lost 6 bases, J lost 4 bases, and 9 bases stayed unmatched. Germline V gene data show CDR1 as SGHNT and CDR2 as YENEEA. The data were produced by immunoSEQ multiplex PCR, yet TCRdb's version contains in-frame clones alone and is incomplete. The sample records around 250,000 clones, 86% being singletons. This clone was counted a few times. The rearrangement joins TRBV11-3 to TRBJ2-7; 10 nucleotides match TRBD2. This sequence was found in a man between 40 and 49 years old with active or convalescent COVID-19. Sequences were obtained from peripheral blood. CDR3 coding DNA: TGTGCCAGCAGTCGAGGTAGCGGGAGGAGTTACGAGCAGTACTTC. The encoded protein is CASSRGSGRSYEQYF.